The entry below gives a single T cell receptor (beta chain) sequence along with its context. The antigen is not known. This CDR3 contains 16 residues. The germline V gene encodes CDR1 LNHNV and CDR2 YYDKDF (reference sequence). Between the trimmed V and J ends, which lost 3 bases and 0 bases, there was a span of 13 bases. This record belongs to a study of cytomegalovirus exposure and HLA in healthy donors. Regarding the study as a whole: In all likelihood, a cluster of highly shared sequence variants was a sequencing artifact. Fewer N-insertions than the roughly 670-donor mean were reportedly shown by an Asian-associated ancestry cluster in a later analysis.

The PCR had 60 Vbeta and 13 Jbeta primers. Generated by immunoSEQ multiplex PCR, the TCRdb table keeps only in-frame clones and is missing some. Of 100,000 to 150,000 clones in the sample, about 70% are singletons; the top ten hold 4% to 5%. The sequence derives from a woman aged 35 to 49 in good health and CMV-seronegative. The chain combines TRBV15 with TRBJ2-3, with a weak D call TRBD2 (6 bases). Sequencing input: PBMCs. The chain's CDR3 is CATSRRSSASTDTQYF. In DNA form, the CDR3 reads TGTGCCACCAGCAGGCGGTCTAGCGCTAGCACAGATACGCAGTATTTT.